The T cell receptor beta chain described here comes from a study of regulatory T cells in long-lasting Graves disease. At the level of the study: Graves' patients, newly diagnosed, had taken antithyroid drugs under 3 months.

Combining iRepertoire HTBI primers with Arm-PCR of CDR3 regions, the authors built TCR beta libraries. TCRdb used MiXCR to reprocess the multiplex PCR reads, holding one entry per CDR3 protein. The data hold around 480,000 distinct CDR3 sequences, with 15% to 20% observed a single time. Time point of the sample: newly diagnosed GD, antithyroid drugs for less than 3 months. There was RNA extracted from PBMCs, and the TCR library was made from it. Overall study findings and caveats: Possibly, accuracy suffered from the small sample size.

This clonotype was picked up many times. Antigen unknown. V was clipped by 9 bases and J by 0 bases, with 9 bases between them. Germline V gene sequence: CDR1 SNHLY, CDR2 FYNNEI. This CDR3 spans 12 amino acids. The data were also submitted as part of a second study, on T cells in Graves' hyperthyroidism and ophthalmopathy. As that study records: The TCR CDR3 was amplified in a first-round RT-PCR using the HTBI primer set. Most expanded thyroid clonotypes above 0.001 recurred in blood.

This specimen consisted of peripheral blood mononuclear cells (PBMCs), obtained at new diagnosis, from a patient treated with antithyroid drugs. This sequence joins TRBV2 and TRBJ2-7; D not resolved. This TCR was recovered from a woman aged 35-65 years with Graves disease. The CDR3 protein is CASGILSYEQYF. In nucleotides, the CDR3 is TGTGCCAGTGGGATCCTCTCCTACGAGCAGTACTTC. Using reference TRBV2 and TRBJ2-7 for the parts outside the CDR3, the full variable domain is EPEVTQTPSHQVTQMGQEVILRCVPISNHLYFYWYRQILGQKVEFLVSFYNNEISEKSEIFDDQFSVERPDGSNFTLKIRSTKLEDSAMYFCASGILSYEQYFGPGTRLTVT.